Following are 8 T cell receptor beta chains from one sample sequenced in a study of T cells after yellow fever vaccination. One entry per CDR3 protein, called by TCRdb with MiXCR from the 5' RACE reads. The sample holds 130,000 or so distinct CDR3 sequences; 15% are singletons and the top ten take approximately 39%. Specimen: CD8+ T cells sorted from PBMCs, collected 5 days after the yellow fever booster vaccination. These receptors were taken from a man in his late teens or twenties who received the YFV17D yellow fever vaccine.

The sample holds a few counts of this clonotype. This chain joins TRBV6-5 and TRBJ2-1; 13 bases align to TRBD2. This CDR3 is 16 amino acids long. CDR1 is MNHEY, CDR2 SVGAGI, per germline. V lost 5 bases and J lost 5; bases outside the gene matches: 6. CDR3 protein: CASSKLAGGRDNEQFF. Here the CDR3 DNA reads TGTGCCAGCAGTAAACTAGCGGGGGGGCGGGACAATGAGCAGTTCTTC.

As regards this clonotype: Sequence at one end of the junction differs from germline and may be a read error. The V call is TRBV12-3 or TRBV12-4, the J call TRBJ2-7; possibly TRBD1 for D (5 bases). CDR3 length: 12 amino acids. CDR3 sequence: CASSAGRGLPSF. Here the CDR3 DNA reads TGTGCCAGCAGCGCAGGAAGGGGCTTGCCTTCCTTC.

The chain couples TRBV5-1 to TRBJ1-1; D is unclear. V lost 2 bases and J lost 0, with 8 bases in between. CDR3 length: 14 residues. CDR1 is SGHRS and CDR2 is YFSETQ in the germline V gene. The CDR3 sequence: CASSFRYMNTEAFF. As DNA, the CDR3 is TGCGCCAGCAGCTTTCGGTATATGAACACTGAAGCTTTCTTT.

V gene TRBV5-4 combines with J gene TRBJ2-3; 8 bases are a match to TRBD2. With 2 bases clipped from V and 6 bases from J, the junction kept 5 bases outside the gene matches. There are 14 residues in the CDR3. Germline V gene sequence: CDR1 SGHNT, CDR2 YYREEE (reference sequence). CDR3 amino acids: CASSFGGVQDTQYF. The CDR3 bases are TGTGCCAGCAGCTTCGGGGGGGTGCAGGATACGCAGTATTTT.

The CDR3 DNA sequence: TGTGCTAGTGGTTTGTCAAGGACAGGGGACAACAATGAGCAGTTCTTC. Encoded protein: CASGLSRTGDNNEQFF. The chain couples TRBV12-5 to TRBJ2-1; 9 bases are shared with TRBD1. The length of the CDR3 is 16 residues. Germline V lookup: CDR1 LGHNT, CDR2 FRNRAP. Trimming cost V 2 bases and J 5 bases; bases outside gene matches: 7.

This clonotype has a count of ten or more. The V call is TRBV29-1, the J call TRBJ2-1; TRBD2 matches at 7 bases. There are 15 residues in the CDR3. The ends lost 4 bases at V and 7 bases at J; junction bases unmatched: 13. Per the germline V gene, CDR1 is SQVTM and CDR2 is ANQGSEA. CDR3 protein: CSVVNRAGVLNEQFF. Written as DNA, the CDR3 is TGCAGCGTTGTAAATCGGGCGGGGGTCTTAAATGAGCAGTTCTTC.

This clonotype was detected only a few times. V gene TRBV30 combines with J gene TRBJ2-7; D is ambiguous. The CDR3 consists of 12 residues. Germline V gene data show CDR1 as GTSNPN and CDR2 as SVGIG (reference sequence). Trimming cost V 1 base and J 6 bases, with 10 bases left between them. Written as DNA, the CDR3 is TGTGCCTGGAGTGGGCCTCGCCTCGAGCAGTACTTC. Its protein product is CAWSGPRLEQYF. Full variable domain (missing parts from reference TRBV30 and TRBJ2-7): SQTIHQWPATLVQPVGSPLSLECTVEGTSNPNLYWYRQAAGRGLQLLFYSVGIGQISSEVPQNLSASRPQDRQFILSSKKLLLSDSGFYLCAWSGPRLEQYFGPGTRLTVT.

This clonotype came up many times. This sequence joins TRBV20-1 and TRBJ2-5; D could derive from TRBD1 or TRBD2 (6 bases each). Trimming removed 5 bases from V and 5 bases from J, with 15 bases in between. Germline CDR1 DFQATT, CDR2 SNEGSKA (reference sequence). The CDR3 contains 13 residues. The CDR3 nucleotides read TGCAGTGCTGGGGGGCCAGGGGAGGAGACCCAGTACTTC. This encodes CSAGGPGEETQYF.